The sequence of this TCR beta chain was determined in a study of beta chain features in type 1 diabetes. The CDR3 spans 15 residues. Germline CDR1 and CDR2: LNHDA and SQIVND (reference sequence). V shed 3 bases and J 0 bases; nucleotides not matched to a gene: 3. Naive, central memory, regulatory and stem cell-like memory cells within the CD4+ compartment were sorted using CD45RO/CCR7/CD25/CD127/CD95/CD27. As every portion of the isolated RNA was reverse transcribed, the sequencing read expressed TCRB transcripts. Only in-frame clones appear in the TCRdb table, and some are missing; sequencing was by immunoSEQ multiplex PCR. The data contain roughly 250,000 clones, over 8.5% of them singletons.

This receptor was taken from a woman younger than 30 in good health. This chain uses TRBV19 with TRBJ2-7, with 9 bases aligning to TRBD2. Input material: naive CD4+ T cells from blood. CDR3 residues: CASSISGRPSYEQYF. The CDR3 DNA is TGTGCCAGTAGTATCAGCGGGAGGCCCTCCTACGAGCAGTACTTC.